The 29 T cell receptor beta chains below come from one sample, sequenced in a study of regulatory T cells in long-lasting Graves disease. Construction of TCR beta libraries relied on iRepertoire HTBI primers and on Arm-PCR targeting CDR3 regions. Each CDR3 protein is one row after TCRdb ran MiXCR on the multiplex PCR reads. Of 600,000 to 800,000 distinct CDR3 sequences in the sample, about 30% were seen once. Time point noted: persistent/refractory GD, antithyroid drugs over 5 years with positive TRAb. Making the TCR library involved RNA that had been extracted from PBMCs. The sequencing here drew on peripheral blood mononuclear cells (PBMCs), taken when the disease was refractory, from a patient treated with antithyroid drugs. These receptors originate from a female donor with Graves disease.

This clonotype was detected only a few times. V is TRBV7-9 and J is TRBJ1-4; the D gene is possibly TRBD1 (5 bases). The CDR3 length is 16 residues. V was cut by 1 base and J by 7 bases, with 16 bases left in between. Germline V CDR1 and CDR2: SEHNR, FQNEAQ (reference sequence). For the CDR3, the DNA is TGTGCCAGCAGCTTAGATCGGGGCGGGTACGGTGAAAAACTGTTTTTT. Its translation is CASSLDRGGYGEKLFF. The variable domain in full, with the rest retrieved from reference TRBV7-9 and TRBJ1-4, is DTGVSQNPRHKITKRGQNVTFRCDPISEHNRLYWYRQTLGQGPEFLTYFQNEAQLEKSRLLSDRFSAERPKGSFSTLEIQRTEQGDSAMYLCASSLDRGGYGEKLFFGSGTQLSVL.

This clonotype was seen many times. The chain uses TRBV28 and TRBJ1-2; no firm D call. There are 12 residues in the CDR3. Germline loops: CDR1 MDHEN, CDR2 SYDVKM. V gave up 7 bases and J gave up 0 bases, with 6 bases separating them. For the CDR3, the DNA is TGTGCCAGCATTACAGCTAACTATGGCTACACCTTC. This translates into CASITANYGYTF.

The chain employs TRBV12-3 or TRBV12-4 and TRBJ1-2, with D unresolved. The CDR3 is made up of 13 amino acids. V was clipped by 2 bases and J by 2 bases, with 6 bases between them. CDR3 bases: TGTGCCAGCAGTTTACAGTCAAACTATGGCTACACCTTC. Residues: CASSLQSNYGYTF.

This clonotype showed up just a few times. The chain joins TRBV19 to TRBJ1-5; D is possibly TRBD1 (6 bases). The CDR3 contains 17 residues. Trimming stripped 0 bases from V and 4 bases from J, with 16 bases between. The germline V gene encodes CDR1 LNHDA and CDR2 SQIVND (reference sequence). In nucleotides, the CDR3 is TGTGCCAGTAGTATAGATCTTCTGGGGGGGCCTAATCAGCCCCAGCATTTT. Protein product: CASSIDLLGGPNQPQHF.

The V call is TRBV2, the J call TRBJ2-6; the D is unclear. Germline V gives CDR1 SNHLY, CDR2 FYNNEI. This CDR3 contains 15 residues. V lost 2 bases to trimming and J lost 0 bases, with 5 bases between them. CDR3 loop: CASSEKSSGANVLTF. DNA for the CDR3: TGTGCCAGCAGTGAAAAGAGCTCTGGGGCCAACGTCCTGACTTTC. The full variable domain, completed using reference TRBV2 and TRBJ2-6, is EPEVTQTPSHQVTQMGQEVILRCVPISNHLYFYWYRQILGQKVEFLVSFYNNEISEKSEIFDDQFSVERPDGSNFTLKIRSTKLEDSAMYFCASSEKSSGANVLTFGAGSRLTVL.

This chain uses TRBV20-1 with TRBJ1-1; D uncertain. This CDR3 region has 11 residues. V was pared by 3 bases and J by 10 bases, with 12 bases between. The germline V gene encodes CDR1 DFQATT and CDR2 SNEGSKA (reference sequence). The CDR3 DNA sequence: TGCAGTGCTAGTCATGGCTCCGGAGCTTTCTTT. Translating it yields CSASHGSGAFF.

Note on this clonotype: A much larger clone is a single base away; this may be a read error. J is TRBJ1-4 and V is TRBV28; a weak D match, TRBD1 (5 bases). The V gene lost 5 bases and the J gene lost 4 bases, with 17 bases spanning the gap. CDR3 length: 16 residues. Per the germline V gene, CDR1 is MDHEN and CDR2 is SYDVKM. CDR3 loop: CASSASEGNSNEKLFF. CDR3 DNA: TGTGCCAGCAGTGCATCGGAGGGGAATAGTAATGAAAAACTGTTTTTT.

The genes are TRBV5-5 and TRBJ1-1; 8 positions agree with TRBD1. The CDR3 spans 16 residues. From germline, CDR1 is SGHKS and CDR2 YYEKEE (reference sequence). V lost 2 bases, J lost 1 base, and 7 bases stayed unmatched. CDR3 nucleotides: TGTGCCAGCAGCTTTCGACAGGGGATGGGGAACACTGAAGCTTTCTTT. It encodes CASSFRQGMGNTEAFF.

The V and J genes are TRBV25-1 and TRBJ1-6, with a possible D match to TRBD1 (5 bases). Germline V lookup: CDR1 MGHDK, CDR2 SYGVNS. This CDR3 spans 14 amino acids. V lost 5 bases and J 5 bases, leaving 10 bases between the germline ends. CDR3 sequence reads: CASSIRGNNSPLHF. The CDR3 region has the DNA TGTGCCAGCAGTATCCGGGGGAATAATTCACCCCTCCACTTT.

The J gene is TRBJ1-1, the V gene TRBV29-1, with 9 nucleotides matching TRBD1. Looked up from germline, CDR1 is SQVTM and CDR2 is ANQGSEA. The CDR3 contains 14 residues. Trimming took 3 bases from V and 7 from J; bases not matched to a gene: 9. The CDR3 DNA sequence: TGCAGCGTTGAGGGACAGGGCGGCTGGCATGAAGCTTTCTTT. This codes for CSVEGQGGWHEAFF.

In this sample, this clonotype turned up a few times. A much larger clone lies one base from this, so it may be a read error. The gene calls are TRBV15 and TRBJ1-2, with D tentatively TRBD1 (6 bases). Germline V gene lookup returns CDR1 LNHNV and CDR2 YYDKDF (reference sequence). The CDR3 has 13 residues. The V gene lost 5 bases and the J gene lost 1 base, with 8 bases spanning the gap. The CDR3 DNA reads as TGTGCCACCAGCTTGGACAGTAACTATGGCTACACCTTC. It translates to CATSLDSNYGYTF.

As concerns this clonotype: A clone one base away is much larger, so this may be a read error. The chain recombines TRBV12-3 or TRBV12-4 with TRBJ1-1, with D possibly TRBD1 on 6 matching bases. CDR3 length equals 15 residues. This CDR3 reads CARSLRGPGNTEAFF. The CDR3 region has the DNA TGTGCCAGAAGTTTACGGGGGCCGGGGAACACTGAAGCTTTCTTT.

The chain couples TRBV12-3 or TRBV12-4 to TRBJ2-1; D is perhaps TRBD1 or TRBD2 (7 bases each). The CDR3 has 16 amino acids. Deletions cut 1 base from V and 6 bases from J, with 16 bases between. The CDR3 coding sequence is TGTGCCAGCAGTTTAGAGACAGGGACTATGGCCAATGAGCAGTTCTTC. Its translation is CASSLETGTMANEQFF.

This clonotype appeared many times. The chain combines TRBV28 with TRBJ1-5, with D possibly matching TRBD1 (5 bases). The CDR3 runs 14 residues. The ends were cut back, 5 bases at V and 5 bases at J, with 13 bases in the middle. Germline CDR1 reads MDHEN; CDR2 reads SYDVKM. CDR3 in DNA: TGTGCCAGCAGTGGGACCCAGACAGATCAGCCCCAGCATTTT. It encodes CASSGTQTDQPQHF. The whole variable domain, remainder taken from reference TRBV28 and TRBJ1-5, is DVKVTQSSRYLVKRTGEKVFLECVQDMDHENMFWYRQDPGLGLRLIYFSYDVKMKEKGDIPEGYSVSREKKERFSLILESASTNQTSMYLCASSGTQTDQPQHFGDGTRLSIL.

A remark on this clonotype: A clone one base away is much larger, so this may be a read error. The chain couples TRBV7-3 to TRBJ1-1; D unresolved. Trimming shortened V by 5 bases and J by 3 bases, and 10 bases separated the two germline ends. CDR1 is SGHTA, CDR2 FQGTGA, per germline. This CDR3 has 13 amino acids. Here the CDR3 reads CASSQSRYTEAFF. The CDR3 nucleotides read TGTGCCAGCAGCCAAAGCCGGTACACTGAAGCTTTCTTT.

This rearrangement joins TRBV6-1 to TRBJ1-5, with unresolved D. The CDR3 runs to 14 residues. CDR1 and CDR2 from the germline V gene are MNHNS and SASEGT. With 8 bases removed from V and 7 bases from J, the gap between germline ends came to 18 bases. For the CDR3, the DNA is TGTGCCAGCCGACAAGGGAGGTGGACCCAGCCCCAGCATTTT. Translating gives CASRQGRWTQPQHF.

The chain combines TRBV19 with TRBJ2-5, with a weak D call TRBD2 (6 bases). Germline lookup yields CDR1 LNHDA and CDR2 SQIVND (reference sequence). Trimming pared 6 bases from V and 4 bases from J, leaving 12 bases between. The CDR3 sequence is 13 residues long. CDR3 in amino acids: CASSTSRGETQYF. CDR3 DNA sequence: TGTGCCAGTAGCACTAGCCGGGGAGAGACCCAGTACTTC.

The genes are TRBV10-3 and TRBJ1-4; D remains ambiguous. The CDR3 is 17 amino acids. Trimming shortened V by 3 bases and J by 5 bases, and 19 bases separated the two germline ends. Per the germline V gene, CDR1 is ENHRY and CDR2 is SYGVKD. For the CDR3, the DNA is TGTGCCATCAGTGACCCCGCCCGGGCAGGAGAGAATGAAAAACTGTTTTTT. It translates to CAISDPARAGENEKLFF.

This clonotype was picked up a small number of times. The chain uses TRBV27 and TRBJ1-1, with D unclear. The CDR3 contains 14 residues. Germline CDR1 reads MNHEY; CDR2 reads SMNVEV (reference sequence). V lost 3 bases and J lost 2, with 10 bases in between. This CDR3 is CASSFTLTNTEAFF. As DNA, the CDR3 is TGTGCCAGCAGTTTCACACTCACAAACACTGAAGCTTTCTTT.

This clonotype was picked up a small number of times. This chain links TRBV20-1 with TRBJ2-5; TRBD2 matches at 13 bases. The CDR3 spans 15 residues. V lost 7 bases and J lost 2; bases outside the gene matches: 7. Per germline, CDR1 DFQATT and CDR2 SNEGSKA (reference sequence). CDR3 in DNA: TGCAGTGTGGGACTAGCGGGGACCGGGCAAGAGACCCAGTACTTC. It is translated as CSVGLAGTGQETQYF.

The sample holds many counts of this clonotype. J is TRBJ1-2 and V is TRBV2, with no clear D. V was clipped by 0 bases and J by 8 bases, with 13 bases between them. CDR3 length equals 14 residues. Germline CDR1 is SNHLY and CDR2 is FYNNEI. CDR3 coding DNA: TGTGCCAGCAGTGAAGCGCTCGTGACAACGGGCTACACCTTC. Its translation is CASSEALVTTGYTF.

The V and J genes are TRBV6-5 and TRBJ2-5; TRBD2 is a possible D gene (6 bases). Per germline, CDR1 MNHEY and CDR2 SVGAGI. Trimming pared 3 bases from V and 6 bases from J, leaving 14 bases between. CDR3 size: 14 residues. CDR3 protein: CASSYPGSPQTQYF. The CDR3 DNA reads TGTGCCAGCAGTTATCCCGGGAGTCCGCAGACCCAGTACTTC.

The chain's CDR3 is CASSLDGASYEQYF. CDR3 DNA: TGTGCCAGCAGCTTGGACGGGGCCTCGTACGAGCAGTACTTC. The V and J genes are TRBV5-4 and TRBJ2-7; either TRBD1 or TRBD2 may fit D (5 bases each). The CDR3 is made up of 14 amino acids. The V end was cut by 0 bases, the J end by 4 bases, with 11 bases between. Germline V gene data show CDR1 as SGHNT and CDR2 as YYREEE (reference sequence).

This clonotype has more than one count but fewer than ten. V gene TRBV28 combines with J gene TRBJ1-5; tentatively, D is TRBD1 (5 bases). V was pared by 2 bases and J by 6 bases, with 8 bases between. Germline loops: CDR1 MDHEN, CDR2 SYDVKM. The length of the CDR3 is 13 residues. The CDR3 protein is CASSLMGGQPQHF. The CDR3 DNA reads as TGTGCCAGCAGTTTAATGGGGGGTCAGCCCCAGCATTTT.

This clonotype was found a few times. The chain links TRBV20-1 to TRBJ1-4; D not resolved. The CDR3 is 12 residues long. The germline V gene encodes CDR1 DFQATT and CDR2 SNEGSKA (reference sequence). Deletions cut 1 base from V and 12 bases from J, with 12 bases between. The chain's CDR3 is CSARAILGELFF. As DNA, the CDR3 is TGCAGTGCTAGAGCCATTCTTGGGGAACTGTTTTTT.

This clonotype came up many times. The CDR3 sequence: CASNPGTYSYEQYF. Here the CDR3 DNA reads TGTGCCAGCAATCCCGGGACGTACTCCTACGAGCAGTACTTC. The V gene is TRBV2, the J gene TRBJ2-7; D may match TRBD1 or TRBD2 (5 bases each). Looked up from germline, CDR1 is SNHLY and CDR2 is FYNNEI. V lost 7 bases, J lost 0 bases, and 13 bases lay in between. This CDR3 contains 14 residues.

This clonotype was counted between two and nine times. The chain joins TRBV27 to TRBJ1-6; unclear D gene. Germline loops: CDR1 MNHEY, CDR2 SMNVEV (reference sequence). This CDR3 is built from 14 residues. Trimming left V 5 bases short and J 10 bases short, with 15 bases between. In DNA, the CDR3 is TGTGCCAGCAGTCCCTTGACTGAGGACTCACCCCTCCACTTT. Protein: CASSPLTEDSPLHF.

V gene TRBV7-9 combines with J gene TRBJ2-5; 9 bases are a match to TRBD1. Per the germline V gene, CDR1 is SEHNR and CDR2 is FQNEAQ (reference sequence). V was clipped by 4 bases and J by 5 bases; unmatched bases: 5. The CDR3 spans 14 residues. The CDR3 region has the DNA TGTGCCAGCAGCTGGACAGGGGTGGACGAGACCCAGTACTTC. It specifies CASSWTGVDETQYF.

Only a few counts were recorded for this clonotype. The chain carries TRBV28 and TRBJ2-7; tentatively, D is TRBD1 (6 bases). The CDR3 totals 14 residues. The V end was cut by 1 base, the J end by 6 bases, with 13 bases between. CDR1 is MDHEN and CDR2 is SYDVKM in the germline V gene. The CDR3 here is CASSLSRQGSEQYF. The CDR3 region has the DNA TGTGCCAGCAGTTTATCTCGTCAGGGGTCCGAGCAGTACTTC.